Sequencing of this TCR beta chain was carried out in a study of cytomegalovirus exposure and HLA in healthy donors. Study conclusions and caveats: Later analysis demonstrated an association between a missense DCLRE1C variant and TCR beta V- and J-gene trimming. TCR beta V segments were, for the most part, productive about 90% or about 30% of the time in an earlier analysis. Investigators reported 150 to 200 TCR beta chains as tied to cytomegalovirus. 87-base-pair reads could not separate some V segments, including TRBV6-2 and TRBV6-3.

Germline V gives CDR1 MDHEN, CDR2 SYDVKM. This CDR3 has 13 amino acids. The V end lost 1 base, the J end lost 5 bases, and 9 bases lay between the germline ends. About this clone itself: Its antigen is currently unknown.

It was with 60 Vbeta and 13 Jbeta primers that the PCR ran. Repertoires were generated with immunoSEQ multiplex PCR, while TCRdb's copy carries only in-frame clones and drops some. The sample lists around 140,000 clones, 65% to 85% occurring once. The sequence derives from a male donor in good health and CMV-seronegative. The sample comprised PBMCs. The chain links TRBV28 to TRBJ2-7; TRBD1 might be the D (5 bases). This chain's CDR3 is CASSLSRAHEQYF. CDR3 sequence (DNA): TGTGCCAGCAGTTTATCCAGGGCCCACGAGCAGTACTTC.